One T cell receptor beta chain is described in this entry. The antigen is not known. One end of the junction does not line up with germline, which may come from a read error. This specimen belongs to a study of breast tumors, draining lymph nodes, adjacent tissues. Study conclusions and caveats: Findings are consistent with lymph node origin and intratumoral expansion of most tumor T cells. Compared with lymph nodes, tumors were less diverse; compared with nontumor tissue, more.

The CDR3 sequence is 15 residues long. Germline lookup yields CDR1 SEHNR and CDR2 FQNEAQ (reference sequence). TCRdb itself ran the multiplex PCR reads through MiXCR, one entry per CDR3 protein. This sample has around 12,000 distinct CDR3 sequences, with 60% to 75% found just once. This receptor was obtained from a female donor with breast cancer. Some clones in this sample may be carry-over from other donors' samples. Sequences were obtained from tumor-adjacent breast tissue. The chain recombines TRBV7-9 with TRBJ2-1; 12 bases align to TRBD1. This CDR3 is CASTSGTGGSNEQFF. The CDR3 DNA sequence: TGCGCCAGCACCTCCGGGACAGGGGGCTCCAATGAGCAGTTCTTC.